This T cell receptor beta chain came from a study of technical replicates of blood from several donors. Sequenced by immunoSEQ multiplex PCR; TCRdb stores in-frame clones only, minus some. The data contain some 99,000 clones, about 95% of them singletons. CDR1 LGHNA and CDR2 YNFKEQ come from the germline V gene. Germline trimming cut 4 bases from V and 2 bases from J; bases unmatched to any gene: 4. This CDR3 contains 14 residues. Specimen: T cells isolated from PBMCs. This receptor was obtained from a human donor in good health. The chain links TRBV4-2 to TRBJ1-1, with 7 bases lining up with TRBD1. CDR3 loop: CASSPDRENTEAFF. The DNA of the CDR3 is TGTGCCAGCAGCCCCGACAGGGAAAACACTGAAGCTTTCTTT.